A few counts support the clone carrying this TCR beta chain. Time point reported: healthy volunteer bleed at 6 weeks. The total RNA was obtained from whole blood that was not fractionated. This entry comes from a study of human T cells and chemical hapten exposure. Trimming took off 2 bases at V and 4 bases at J, with 9 bases between the two ends. The CDR3 covers 14 residues. The germline V gene encodes CDR1 KGHSH and CDR2 LQKENI. TCRdb used MiXCR to reprocess the RACE reads, holding one entry per CDR3 protein. The sample has under 90,000 distinct CDR3 sequences; under 10% are singletons. The gene calls are TRBV18 and TRBJ1-5; D remains unclear. This sequence was found in a male donor in good health. Some clones in this sample may be carry-over from other donors' samples. Sample: whole blood. The CDR3 DNA is TGTGCCAGCTCACCAGAGGCAGGTAATCAGCCCCAGCATTTT. Translated: CASSPEAGNQPQHF. Filled out from reference TRBV18 and TRBJ1-5, the complete variable domain reads NAGVMQNPRHLVRRRGQEARLRCSPMKGHSHVYWYRQLPEEGLKFMVYLQKENIIDESGMPKERFSAEFPKEGPSILRIQQVVRGDSAAYFCASSPEAGNQPQHFGDGTRLSIL.